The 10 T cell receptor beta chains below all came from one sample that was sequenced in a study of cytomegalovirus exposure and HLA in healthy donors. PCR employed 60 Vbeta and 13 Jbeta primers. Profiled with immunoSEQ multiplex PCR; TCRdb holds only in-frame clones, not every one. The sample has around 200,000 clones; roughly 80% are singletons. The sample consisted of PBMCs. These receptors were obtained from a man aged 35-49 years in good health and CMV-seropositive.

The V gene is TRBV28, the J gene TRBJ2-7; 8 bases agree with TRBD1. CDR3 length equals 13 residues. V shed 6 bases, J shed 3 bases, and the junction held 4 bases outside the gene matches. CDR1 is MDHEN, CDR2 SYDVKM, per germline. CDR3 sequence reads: CASRGQGNYEQYF. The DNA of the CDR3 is TGTGCCAGCAGAGGACAGGGTAACTACGAGCAGTACTTC.

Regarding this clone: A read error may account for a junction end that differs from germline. The CDR3 sequence: CASILGNSGNTIYF. In nucleotides, the CDR3 is TGTGCCAGCATTTTAGGCAACTCTGGAAACACCATATATTTT. The chain recombines TRBV28 with TRBJ1-3; no clear D gene. This CDR3 has 14 residues. Germline CDR1 and CDR2: MDHEN and SYDVKM.

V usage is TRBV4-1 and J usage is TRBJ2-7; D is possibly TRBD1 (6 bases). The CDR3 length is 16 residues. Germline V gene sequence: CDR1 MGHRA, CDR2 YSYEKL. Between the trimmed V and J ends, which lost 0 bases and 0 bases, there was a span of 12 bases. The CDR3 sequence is CASSQEGTPTSYEQYF. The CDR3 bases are TGCGCCAGCAGCCAAGAAGGGACACCAACCTCCTACGAGCAGTACTTC.

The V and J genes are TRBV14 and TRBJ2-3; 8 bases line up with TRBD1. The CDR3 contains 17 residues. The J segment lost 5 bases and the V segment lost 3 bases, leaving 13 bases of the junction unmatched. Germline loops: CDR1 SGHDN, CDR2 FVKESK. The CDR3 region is CASSQLTGDFLGDTQYF. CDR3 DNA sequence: TGTGCCAGCAGCCAGTTGACAGGGGACTTTCTTGGAGATACGCAGTATTTT.

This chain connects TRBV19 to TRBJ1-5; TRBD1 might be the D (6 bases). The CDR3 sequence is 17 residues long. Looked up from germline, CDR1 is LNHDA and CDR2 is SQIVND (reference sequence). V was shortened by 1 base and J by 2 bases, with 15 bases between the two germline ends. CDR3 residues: CASSIGGQPFGNQPQHF. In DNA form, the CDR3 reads TGTGCCAGTAGTATAGGGGGGCAGCCTTTTGGCAATCAGCCCCAGCATTTT.

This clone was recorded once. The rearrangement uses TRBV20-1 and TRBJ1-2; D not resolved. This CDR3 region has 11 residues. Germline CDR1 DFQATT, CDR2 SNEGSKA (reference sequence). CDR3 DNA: TGCAGCTTGGGAGCCCCCTATGGCTACACCTTC. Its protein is CSLGAPYGYTF.

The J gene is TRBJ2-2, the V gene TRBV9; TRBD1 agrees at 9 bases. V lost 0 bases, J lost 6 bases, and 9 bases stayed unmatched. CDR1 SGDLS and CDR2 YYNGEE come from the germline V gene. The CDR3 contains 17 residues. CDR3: CASSVGIGTGSAGELFF. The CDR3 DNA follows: TGTGCCAGCAGCGTAGGTATAGGGACAGGGTCGGCCGGGGAGCTGTTTTTT.

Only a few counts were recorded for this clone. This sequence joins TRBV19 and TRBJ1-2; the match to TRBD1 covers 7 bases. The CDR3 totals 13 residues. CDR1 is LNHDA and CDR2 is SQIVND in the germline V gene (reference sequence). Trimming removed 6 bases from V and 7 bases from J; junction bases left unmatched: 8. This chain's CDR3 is CASSTRDRLGYTF. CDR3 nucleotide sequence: TGTGCCAGTAGCACTAGGGACAGACTTGGCTACACCTTC.

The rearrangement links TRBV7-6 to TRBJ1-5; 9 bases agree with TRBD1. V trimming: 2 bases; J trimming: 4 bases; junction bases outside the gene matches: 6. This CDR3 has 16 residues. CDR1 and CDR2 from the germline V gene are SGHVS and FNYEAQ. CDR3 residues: CASSLWAGQGNQPQHF. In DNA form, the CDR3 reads TGTGCCAGCAGCTTATGGGCTGGACAGGGGAATCAGCCCCAGCATTTT.

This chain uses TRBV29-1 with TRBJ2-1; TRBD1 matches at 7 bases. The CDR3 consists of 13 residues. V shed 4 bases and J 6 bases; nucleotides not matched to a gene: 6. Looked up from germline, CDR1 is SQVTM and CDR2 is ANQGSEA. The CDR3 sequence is CSVGSQGVNEQFF. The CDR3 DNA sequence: TGCAGCGTTGGTTCGCAGGGGGTCAATGAGCAGTTCTTC.